This TCR beta chain was observed in a study of T cell repertoires in cytomegalovirus infection. Looking at the study overall: Matching HLA type and CMV infection were both indicated by public TCR beta signatures.

The study, taken as a whole, reports: People with CMV and the relevant HLA were identified by cumulative public TCR beta family frequency.

MiXCR, run by TCRdb on the reads, gives a single entry per CDR3 protein. The repertoire has 230,000 or so distinct CDR3 sequences, approximately 15% of them found once; the top ten carry about half. This clonotype was counted a few times. Its antigen is still unknown. From germline, CDR1 is MGHRA and CDR2 YSYEKL. CDR3 length: 16 amino acids. The V segment lost 2 bases and the J segment 3 bases; nucleotides outside the gene matches: 10. The sequence came from a human donor in good health (CMV status not recorded). Some clones in this sample may be carry-over from other donors' samples. The chain has TRBV4-1 and TRBJ2-7, with 7 positions matching TRBD2. Source material: CD8+ T cells from PBMCs. CDR3 nucleotides: TGCGCCAGCAGCCAAAGGGTTGGACTAGTCAGCTACGAGCAGTACTTC. Residues: CASSQRVGLVSYEQYF.